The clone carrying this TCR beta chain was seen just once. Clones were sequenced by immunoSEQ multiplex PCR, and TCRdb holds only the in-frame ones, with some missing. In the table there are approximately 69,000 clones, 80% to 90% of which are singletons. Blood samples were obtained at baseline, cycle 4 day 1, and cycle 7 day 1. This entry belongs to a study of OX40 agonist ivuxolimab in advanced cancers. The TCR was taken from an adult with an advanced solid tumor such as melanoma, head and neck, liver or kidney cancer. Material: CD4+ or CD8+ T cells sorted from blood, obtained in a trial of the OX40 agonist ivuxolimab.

The CDR3 region is CASSLSNSGGLRGETQYF. The CDR3 DNA sequence: TGTGCCAGCAGCTTATCCAATAGCGGGGGGCTCCGAGGAGAGACCCAGTACTTC. V gene TRBV11-2 combines with J gene TRBJ2-5; TRBD2 aligns across 10 bases. V lost 2 bases and J lost 4; bases outside the gene matches: 13. This CDR3 is 18 amino acids long. The V gene's germline CDR1 is SGHAT and CDR2 FQNNGV.